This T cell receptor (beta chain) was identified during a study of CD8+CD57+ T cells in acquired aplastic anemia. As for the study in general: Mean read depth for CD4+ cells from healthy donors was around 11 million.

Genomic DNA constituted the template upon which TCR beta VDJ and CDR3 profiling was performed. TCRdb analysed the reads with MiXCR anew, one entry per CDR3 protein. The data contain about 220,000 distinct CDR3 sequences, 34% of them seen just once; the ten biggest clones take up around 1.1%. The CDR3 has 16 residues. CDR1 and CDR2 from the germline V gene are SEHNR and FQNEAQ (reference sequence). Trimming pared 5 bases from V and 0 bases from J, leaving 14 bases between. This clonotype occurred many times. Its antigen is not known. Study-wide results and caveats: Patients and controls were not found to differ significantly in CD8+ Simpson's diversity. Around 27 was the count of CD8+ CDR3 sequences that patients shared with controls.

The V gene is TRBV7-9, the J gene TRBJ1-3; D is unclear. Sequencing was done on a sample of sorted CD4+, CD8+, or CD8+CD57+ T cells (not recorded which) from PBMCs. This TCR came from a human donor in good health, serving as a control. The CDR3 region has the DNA TGTGCCAGCAGCCCCTCTGAACGGGACTCTGGAAACACCATATATTTT. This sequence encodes CASSPSERDSGNTIYF.